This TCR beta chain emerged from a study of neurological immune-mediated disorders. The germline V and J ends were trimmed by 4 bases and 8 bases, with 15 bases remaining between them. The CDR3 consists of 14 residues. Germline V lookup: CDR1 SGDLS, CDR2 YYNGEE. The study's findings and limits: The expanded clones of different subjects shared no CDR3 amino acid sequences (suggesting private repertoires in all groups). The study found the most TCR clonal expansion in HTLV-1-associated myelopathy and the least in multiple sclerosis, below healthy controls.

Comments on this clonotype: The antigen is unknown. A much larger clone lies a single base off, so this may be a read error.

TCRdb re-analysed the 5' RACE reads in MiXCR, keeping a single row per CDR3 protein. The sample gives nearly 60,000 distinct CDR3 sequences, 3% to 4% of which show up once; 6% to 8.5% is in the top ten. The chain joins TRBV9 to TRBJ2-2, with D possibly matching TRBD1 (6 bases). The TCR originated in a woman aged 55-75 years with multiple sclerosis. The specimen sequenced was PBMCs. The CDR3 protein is CASSHHQGLGELFF. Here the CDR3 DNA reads TGTGCCAGCAGCCACCACCAGGGGTTGGGGGAGCTGTTTTTT.